This TCR beta chain is from a study of blood T cells in healthy people across ages (dated by TCRdb to 2013 to 2016). Some background on the complete study: In model experiments, roughly one uniquely barcoded TCR beta cDNA molecule per two T cells was captured by template switching. Using the same blood draw, the study looked at two additional independent replicas of 1 million unique cDNA reads for two donors, one aged 18 to 30 and the other aged 80 or older. Four age groups were formed from the donors: young (average 16 years), middle-aged (approximately 39), aged (about 62) and long-lived (around 82). The study measured age-related changes in TCR beta repertoire diversity using deep sequencing normalized with unique cDNA molecular identifiers. To avoid experimental bias, donors of different ages were randomly spread across the sequencing lanes.

Study-wide conclusions, independent of this receptor: The long-lived group showed more naive CD4+ T cells, fewer expanded clones and increased TCR diversity than the aged group, suggesting age selection. Because profiling used bulk unsorted PBMCs, naive and antigen-experienced compartments could not be compared conclusively. Observed TCR beta diversity per million T cells fell roughly linearly with age, and a significant reduction was already apparent by age roughly 40. Observed TCR beta diversity correlated strongly with the percentage of naive T cells measured by flow cytometry. Estimates of total diversity from one million sequenced T cells were regarded as lower bounds and underestimates. Because the CMV infection status of the donors was unknown, age-related changes in expanded clonotypes may potentially have been confounded.

This clonotype came up a few times. Its antigen remains unidentified. No base-level quality is on record; no much larger clone is a single base apart. Libraries were made using 5' RACE. The sequencing machine was an Illumina HiSeq 2500. A second roughly 7 to 11 cycle PCR used a sample-barcoded 5' primer and a J-beta primer mix. A template-switch 5' adaptor carrying 12 random nucleotides introduced a unique molecular identifier onto each TCR beta cDNA molecule. Each sample yielded at least 3 million CDR3-containing paired-end reads. First-strand cDNA was synthesized from all RNA with the Mint cDNA synthesis kit, primed by a TRBC-specific oligonucleotide. All cDNA was treated with uracil-DNA glycosylase and then went through a first 18-cycle PCR with the universal primers M1SS and BC2_uni_R. As for the authors' bioinformatics: Each sample was normalized by randomly selecting 1 million high-quality reads, each carrying a distinct molecular identifier. Reads sharing molecular identifiers were discarded rather than binned into consensus sequences. CDR3 identification, clonotype clustering and error correction used MiTCR with a Q25 quality threshold and the strictest error-elimination algorithm. Lower-bound total TCR beta diversity was estimated with a nonparametric unseen species model using Euler transformation. TCRdb reprocessed the public reads (quality trimming at Q25 with fastp, clone calling with MiXCR) and kept in-frame beta chains. Rows with one shared CDR3 protein collapse into an entry with the most common genes and DNA. TCRdb's processing, not the authors' own work, is the source of the V and J calls. This sample is represented by about 760,000 distinct CDR3 sequences; roughly three fifths of them were singletons. The ten biggest clones cover around a quarter of the sample.

The donors were 40 or so Caucasian individuals from Russia, aged 6 to 90 years, who were systemically healthy. Each donor gave about 9.8 milliliters of peripheral blood, drawn into EDTA-treated Vacutainer tubes. Ficoll-Paque density-gradient centrifugation was used to isolate PBMCs, with at least 6.5 million per sample. Trizol reagent was used to extract total RNA from PBMCs, with at least 6 micrograms per sample. Naive CD45RAhigh/CD27high T cell percentages were measured by flow cytometry on a PBMC aliquot from every donor. The germline ends are 19 bases apart after V is trimmed by 2 bases and J by 3 bases. The CDR3 runs 17 residues from the cysteine to the phenylalanine. The DNA shown is the 51-base CDR3, in frame from base 1. The germline V gene (reference sequence) specifies LGHDT as CDR1 and YNNKEL as CDR2.

Here the chain combines TRBV3-1 and TRBJ2-5, and the D gene may be TRBD2, 6 bases matching. The clonotype was recovered from a man aged 35-49 years in good health. What was sequenced was blood. The CDR3 in this case is CASSQPYRDSLKETQYF. The DNA sequence is as follows: TGTGCCAGCAGCCAACCCTACCGGGACTCGCTGAAAGAGACCCAGTACTTC.